Listed below are T cell receptor beta chains from one sample, sequenced in a study of brain T cells in children with intractable seizures. TCRdb's table, derived via immunoSEQ multiplex PCR, lists solely in-frame clones and lacks some. The sample lists a few hundred thousand clones; nearly 95% were seen once. Source: peripheral blood, taken 4 to 5 months after surgery. The receptors were sampled from a boy younger than two with tuberous sclerosis and intractable seizures. Both conserved end residues are part of each CDR3. The order of the fields is J gene, clone size, V gene, D gene, CDR3 protein, CDR3 DNA. D genes are given only for firm matches. The listing skips clone size in some rows; elsewhere it reads once, few, many or a size class.

J gene: TRBJ1-2
clone size: NA
V gene: TRBV6-5
D gene: NA
CDR3 protein: CASINNYHYTF
CDR3 DNA: TGTGCCAGCATAAACAACTATCACTACACCTTC

J gene: TRBJ2-1
clone size: NA
V gene: TRBV24-1
D gene: NA
CDR3 protein: CATSTTSSYNEQFF
CDR3 DNA: TGTGCCACCAGTACTACGAGCTCCTACAATGAGCAGTTCTTC

J gene: TRBJ2-1
clone size: NA
V gene: TRBV24-1
D gene: NA
CDR3 protein: CATSDVGLFYNEQFF
CDR3 DNA: TGTGCCACCAGTGACGTAGGACTCTTCTACAATGAGCAGTTCTTC

J gene: TRBJ2-5
clone size: NA
V gene: TRBV6-6
D gene: NA
CDR3 protein: CASSYNTQETQYF
CDR3 DNA: TGTGCCAGCAGTTACAACACCCAAGAGACCCAGTACTTC

J gene: TRBJ2-5
clone size: once
V gene: TRBV30
D gene: NA
CDR3 protein: CAWRPRGGETQYF
CDR3 DNA: TGTGCCTGGAGGCCGAGGGGCGGCGAGACCCAGTACTTC

J gene: TRBJ2-7
clone size: NA
V gene: TRBV4-1
D gene: NA
CDR3 protein: CASSQGGGGEQYF
CDR3 DNA: TGCGCCAGCAGCCAAGGCGGAGGGGGCGAGCAGTACTTC

J gene: TRBJ2-7
clone size: NA
V gene: TRBV27
D gene: NA
CDR3 protein: CASSFSGQGNYEQYF
CDR3 DNA: TGTGCCAGCAGTTTTTCTGGGCAGGGGAACTACGAGCAGTACTTC

J gene: TRBJ2-7
clone size: NA
V gene: TRBV11-2
D gene: TRBD2
CDR3 protein: CASRSGTSDSYEQYF
CDR3 DNA: TGTGCCAGCAGATCCGGGACTAGCGACTCCTACGAGCAGTACTTC

J gene: TRBJ2-2
clone size: NA
V gene: TRBV7-9
D gene: NA
CDR3 protein: CASSLLGNTGELFF
CDR3 DNA: TGTGCCAGCAGCTTACTGGGGAACACCGGGGAGCTGTTTTTT

J gene: TRBJ1-2
clone size: NA
V gene: TRBV9
D gene: TRBD1
CDR3 protein: CASSTGGFRGYTF
CDR3 DNA: TGTGCCAGCAGCACAGGGGGCTTTCGTGGCTACACCTTC

J gene: TRBJ1-2
clone size: NA
V gene: TRBV5-6
D gene: NA
CDR3 protein: CASSLEPGVNYGYTF
CDR3 DNA: TGTGCCAGCAGCTTGGAACCAGGGGTTAACTATGGCTACACCTTC

J gene: TRBJ2-2
clone size: once
V gene: TRBV9
D gene: TRBD1
CDR3 protein: CASSEWDSNTGELFF
CDR3 DNA: TGTGCCAGCAGCGAGTGGGACAGTAACACCGGGGAGCTGTTTTTT

J gene: TRBJ2-7
clone size: NA
V gene: TRBV7-9
D gene: NA
CDR3 protein: CASSPSGKRETYEQYF
CDR3 DNA: TGTGCCAGCAGCCCATCAGGGAAAAGGGAGACCTACGAGCAGTACTTC

J gene: TRBJ2-1
clone size: NA
V gene: TRBV30
D gene: TRBD2
CDR3 protein: CAWSETGTSGSWEEQFF
CDR3 DNA: TGTGCCTGGAGTGAGACCGGGACTAGCGGGAGTTGGGAAGAGCAGTTCTTC

J gene: TRBJ1-4
clone size: NA
V gene: TRBV7-9
D gene: TRBD1
CDR3 protein: CASSYSGTGDEKLFF
CDR3 DNA: TGTGCCAGCAGCTATTCCGGGACAGGCGATGAAAAACTGTTTTTT

J gene: TRBJ1-5
clone size: NA
V gene: TRBV19
D gene: TRBD1
CDR3 protein: CASTEPRTGGGFHQQPQHF
CDR3 DNA: TGTGCCAGTACCGAACCCAGAACAGGGGGCGGATTCCACCAACAGCCCCAGCATTTT

J gene: TRBJ2-7
clone size: NA
V gene: TRBV27
D gene: TRBD1
CDR3 protein: CASSLSGTDNAYEQYF
CDR3 DNA: TGTGCCAGCAGTTTATCTGGGACAGACAACGCCTACGAGCAGTACTTC

J gene: TRBJ2-7
clone size: few
V gene: TRBV27
D gene: NA
CDR3 protein: CASSYRQSYEQYF
CDR3 DNA: TGTGCCAGCAGTTACCGACAGTCCTACGAGCAGTACTTC

J gene: TRBJ2-1
clone size: NA
V gene: TRBV11-3
D gene: NA
CDR3 protein: CASSTRQGGNEQFF
CDR3 DNA: TGTGCCAGCAGCACCAGACAGGGAGGGAATGAGCAGTTCTTC

J gene: TRBJ1-4
clone size: NA
V gene: TRBV7-9
D gene: NA
CDR3 protein: CASSPPTGYNEKLFF
CDR3 DNA: TGTGCCAGCAGCCCCCCGACAGGCTATAATGAAAAACTGTTTTTT

J gene: TRBJ2-1
clone size: few
V gene: TRBV24-1
D gene: TRBD2
CDR3 protein: CATEEGRGARGSYNEQFF
CDR3 DNA: TGTGCCACCGAAGAGGGGCGGGGGGCTCGGGGCTCCTACAATGAGCAGTTCTTC

J gene: TRBJ2-1
clone size: NA
V gene: TRBV27
D gene: TRBD1
CDR3 protein: CASNRQGRLNEQFF
CDR3 DNA: TGTGCCAGCAACCGACAGGGAAGGCTAAATGAGCAGTTCTTC

J gene: TRBJ2-3
clone size: NA
V gene: TRBV27
D gene: TRBD2
CDR3 protein: CASSLLAGGTNTDTQYF
CDR3 DNA: TGTGCCAGCAGTCTATTGGCGGGGGGTACGAACACAGATACGCAGTATTTT

J gene: TRBJ2-2
clone size: NA
V gene: TRBV10-2
D gene: TRBD1
CDR3 protein: CASRGQGIGGELFF
CDR3 DNA: TGCGCCAGCAGGGGACAGGGGATAGGCGGGGAGCTGTTTTTT

J gene: TRBJ1-6
clone size: NA
V gene: TRBV5-1
D gene: NA
CDR3 protein: CATRRRLRSPLHF
CDR3 DNA: TGCGCCACTAGACGCCGCCTGCGTTCACCCCTCCACTTT

J gene: TRBJ1-1
clone size: NA
V gene: TRBV6-4
D gene: TRBD1
CDR3 protein: CASKRSGGLMNTEAFF
CDR3 DNA: TGTGCCAGCAAGAGGTCAGGGGGACTTATGAACACTGAAGCTTTCTTT

J gene: TRBJ2-3
clone size: NA
V gene: TRBV24-1
D gene: NA
CDR3 protein: CATSPGGDTQYF
CDR3 DNA: TGTGCCACCAGTCCTGGAGGAGATACGCAGTATTTT

J gene: TRBJ1-4
clone size: NA
V gene: TRBV27
D gene: NA
CDR3 protein: CASIPVSANEKLFF
CDR3 DNA: TGTGCCAGCATACCCGTCTCAGCTAATGAAAAACTGTTTTTT

J gene: TRBJ2-7
clone size: NA
V gene: TRBV27
D gene: TRBD1
CDR3 protein: CASRHKGQGPYEQYF
CDR3 DNA: TGTGCCAGCAGACATAAAGGACAGGGTCCCTACGAGCAGTACTTC

J gene: TRBJ2-7
clone size: NA
V gene: TRBV27
D gene: NA
CDR3 protein: CASSGTYSYEQYF
CDR3 DNA: TGTGCCAGCAGTGGGACTTACTCCTACGAGCAGTACTTC

J gene: TRBJ1-1
clone size: once
V gene: TRBV5-1
D gene: NA
CDR3 protein: CASSQTGNTEAFF
CDR3 DNA: TGCGCCAGCAGCCAGACAGGGAACACTGAAGCTTTCTTT

J gene: TRBJ2-3
clone size: NA
V gene: TRBV19
D gene: TRBD2
CDR3 protein: CASSIPSGSQRDTQYF
CDR3 DNA: TGTGCCAGTAGTATCCCTAGCGGATCTCAGAGGGATACGCAGTATTTT

J gene: TRBJ1-2
clone size: NA
V gene: TRBV6-2/TRBV6-3
D gene: NA
CDR3 protein: CASSYYRTAYGYTF
CDR3 DNA: TGTGCCAGCAGTTACTACAGGACAGCCTATGGCTACACCTTC

J gene: TRBJ2-3
clone size: NA
V gene: TRBV5-6
D gene: NA
CDR3 protein: CASSLLPRGYQITDTQYF
CDR3 DNA: TGTGCCAGCAGCTTGTTGCCGAGGGGCTACCAAATCACAGATACGCAGTATTTT

J gene: TRBJ2-7
clone size: NA
V gene: TRBV12-3/TRBV12-4
D gene: NA
CDR3 protein: CASSDSYEQYF
CDR3 DNA: TGTGCCAGCTCTGACTCCTACGAGCAGTACTTC

J gene: TRBJ2-1
clone size: NA
V gene: TRBV7-2
D gene: NA
CDR3 protein: CASSPTGGGNYNEQFF
CDR3 DNA: TGTGCCAGCAGCCCGACAGGAGGGGGGAATTACAATGAGCAGTTCTTC

J gene: TRBJ2-3
clone size: NA
V gene: TRBV7-3
D gene: NA
CDR3 protein: CASSPEDRRGTDTQYF
CDR3 DNA: TGTGCCAGCAGCCCCGAGGACAGGAGGGGCACAGATACGCAGTATTTT

J gene: TRBJ1-5
clone size: NA
V gene: TRBV30
D gene: NA
CDR3 protein: CAWSGQSNQPQHF
CDR3 DNA: TGTGCCTGGAGTGGACAGTCCAATCAGCCCCAGCATTTT

J gene: TRBJ2-7
clone size: once
V gene: TRBV19
D gene: NA
CDR3 protein: CASSPLNGVGEQYF
CDR3 DNA: TGTGCCAGTAGTCCACTGAACGGGGTAGGCGAGCAGTACTTC

J gene: TRBJ2-3
clone size: NA
V gene: TRBV9
D gene: NA
CDR3 protein: CASSVGGNTDTQYF
CDR3 DNA: TGTGCCAGCAGCGTGGGCGGGAACACAGATACGCAGTATTTT

J gene: TRBJ2-7
clone size: NA
V gene: TRBV5-1
D gene: NA
CDR3 protein: CASSLDFGRSYEQYF
CDR3 DNA: TGCGCCAGCAGCTTGGATTTTGGCAGGTCCTACGAGCAGTACTTC

J gene: TRBJ1-1
clone size: NA
V gene: TRBV19
D gene: NA
CDR3 protein: CASSSQVTEAFF
CDR3 DNA: TGTGCCAGTAGTTCCCAGGTCACTGAAGCTTTCTTT

J gene: TRBJ1-1
clone size: NA
V gene: TRBV11-3
D gene: NA
CDR3 protein: CASSLDSPGSPEAFF
CDR3 DNA: TGTGCCAGCAGCTTGGACAGCCCTGGGAGCCCTGAAGCTTTCTTT

J gene: TRBJ1-5
clone size: few
V gene: TRBV3-1/TRBV3-2
D gene: TRBD1
CDR3 protein: CASSQSGGLGQPQHF
CDR3 DNA: TGTGCCAGCAGCCAATCAGGGGGCCTAGGTCAGCCCCAGCATTTT